This T cell receptor beta chain was recovered during a study of T cell clones after liver transplantation (dated by TCRdb to between 2018 and 2021). Regarding the research as a whole: The samples were obtained from ITN030ST, a randomized trial that attempted immunosuppression withdrawal within 2 years after liver transplantation. Donor-reactive T cell clones were identified by TCRbeta sequencing following a pre-transplant mixed lymphocyte reaction and were subsequently tracked in post-transplant blood. Third party-reactive TCRbeta sequences from pre-transplant MLRs were also identified as an antigen-independent comparator for donor-reactive sequences. Of the eight recipients, three were HCV-positive, while the remaining recipients had been transplanted for non-autoimmune, non-viral indications. Subjects received no induction therapy and standard immunosuppression until randomization at 12-24 months post-transplant. Tolerance was defined as complete withdrawal of immunosuppression for at least one year without a rise in liver enzymes beyond twice the upper limit of normal. Blood samples were taken pre-transplant, pre-randomization before withdrawal, and post-randomization after full withdrawal or failed withdrawal. The study cohort included 8 liver transplant recipients, of whom 3 were classified as tolerant and 5 as non-tolerant.

Unstimulated PBMCs, after thawing, were stained for CD3, CD4 and CD8 and then FACS-sorted into CD3+CD4+ and CD3+CD8+ populations. All 8 studied subjects were randomized to immunosuppression withdrawal. The Qiagen DNeasy Blood and Tissue Kit was used to isolate genomic DNA. From the cysteine up to the phenylalanine, the CDR3 has a length of 17 residues. The kept DNA is CDR3 alone, 51 bases in frame from the first base. CDR1 SGDLS and CDR2 YYNGEE are derived from the germline V gene. Trimming accounts for 1 base at V and 0 bases at J, while the number of junction bases matched to no gene is 6. Frozen genomic DNA underwent high-throughput TCRbeta CDR3 sequencing by immunoSEQ, including PCR amplification, mapping, bias correction and internal controls. The published analysis was carried out like this. Productive rearrangements were kept, and unique TCRbeta sequences were defined by CDR3 nucleotide sequence plus V and J gene. A sequence counted as donor-reactive only if the sequence showed at least 5-fold expansion in CFSE-low cells compared with unstimulated pre-transplant cells and had a frequency of at least 0.01%. To ensure at least 90% detection power, minimum frequency thresholds were set for each subject based on that subject's lowest-template unstimulated sample. Repertoire turnover was measured by Jensen-Shannon divergence between the top 1000 TCRbeta sequences post- and pre-transplant. Changes in detection of donor-reactive sequences were assessed with two-sided Fisher's exact tests. Not all clones reach the TCRdb copy of this immuneACCESS table, which keeps in-frame sequences only. Checked studies attribute under half of the gap to unresolved V genes and leave the rest unexplained. The DNA gave D and trimming, while V, J and clone size come from that table. Counted in this sample were roughly 120,000 clones; 90% of them appeared once. 0.8% to 0.9% of the sample is taken by the ten largest.

Summary of the overall study and its limitations: In most of the 8 subjects, regardless of tolerance or HCV status, circulating donor-reactive CD4 TCRbeta sequences dropped significantly post-transplant. Because allograft tissue specimens were not available, migration of donor-reactive T cells into the graft, rather than deletion, may have occurred. Donor-reactive sequences declined more than third party-reactive ones, suggesting partial antigen-specific deletion unrelated to withdrawal success. The conclusions were considered preliminary, being limited by small, heterogeneous patient numbers and non-standardized post-transplant time points. Low numbers of available donor cells limited the measurable donor-reactive repertoire in a couple of subjects. When repertoire turnover was taken into account, detection of donor-reactive sequences was significantly reduced in 7 of 8 subjects for CD4 and in 8 of 8 subjects for CD8.

In regard to this clone: What antigen it recognizes has not been identified. Per-nucleotide qualities are absent, and no much larger clonotype sits a single base away.

The TCR originated in a human patient who received a liver transplant. After transplantation, some T cells may belong to the graft donor instead of the recipient. Recombination joined TRBV9 with TRBJ1-3; 8 central bases correspond to TRBD1. Sequenced material: CD4+ T cells from blood, taken 12 months after liver transplant. The CDR3 region has the sequence CASSVLGQGNSGNTIYF. The DNA is TGTGCCAGCAGCGTACTAGGACAGGGAAACTCTGGAAACACCATATATTTT.